The T cell receptor beta chain under discussion was sequenced for a study of cytomegalovirus exposure and HLA in healthy donors. Study-level information: Earlier work reported 117 million unique TCR beta sequences from about 190 million T cells. Overall study results and limits: In a later analysis, TCR beta V- and J-gene trimming showed a link to a missense DCLRE1C variant. In a later analysis, parvovirus B19, influenza, CMV and Epstein-Barr virus appeared linked to several top co-occurrence clusters. An analysis was carried out at a later point. It showed that HLA-associated TCR beta chains were more clonally expanded than equally common non-associated chains.

Comments on this clone: The antigen remains undetermined.

The germline V gene encodes CDR1 SGHRS and CDR2 YFSETQ. This CDR3 comprises 15 residues. J was trimmed by 3 bases and V by 5 bases; bases with no gene match: 7. The PCR had 60 Vbeta and 13 Jbeta primers. Assay used: immunoSEQ multiplex PCR; TCRdb lists only in-frame clones, some missing. The table has about 150,000 clones, about four fifths seen once. This chain joins TRBV5-1 and TRBJ2-7; 11 bases fit TRBD2. Sample: PBMCs. This clonotype originated in a woman aged 50 to 60 in good health and CMV-seropositive. The CDR3 loop is CASSRGTSGYYEQYF. CDR3 DNA: TGCGCCAGCAGTCGCGGGACTAGCGGTTACTACGAGCAGTACTTC.